The 16 T cell receptor beta chains below come from one sample, sequenced in a study of T cells in localized non-small cell lung cancer. Here immunoSEQ multiplex PCR was the method, and the copy in TCRdb shows in-frame clones only, minus some. The sample yields about 7,300 clones, roughly 23% seen once. Source: lung tumor tissue, taken before any cancer treatment. These receptors were obtained from a man aged 35 to 69 with stage III squamous cell lung carcinoma.

The chain links TRBV5-1 to TRBJ1-1, with no clear D. Trimming shortened V by 4 bases and J by 1 base, and 14 bases separated the two germline ends. The CDR3 totals 15 residues. Germline V CDR1 and CDR2: SGHRS, YFSETQ. This chain's CDR3 is CASSQDVFGNTEAFF. CDR3 nucleotide sequence: TGCGCCAGCAGCCAGGACGTCTTTGGGAACACTGAAGCTTTCTTT.

This clone was observed a few times. The chain combines TRBV6-8 with TRBJ1-2; TRBD1 is a possible D gene (6 bases). CDR1 is MNHGY, CDR2 SAAAGT, per germline. CDR3 size: 16 residues. V dropped 6 bases and J dropped 0 bases, with 17 bases sitting between them. CDR3 protein: CASSRVTGLPNYGYTF. In nucleotides, the CDR3 is TGTGCCAGCAGCCGAGTCACAGGGCTACCTAACTATGGCTACACCTTC.

This chain connects TRBV28 to TRBJ2-7; 10 nucleotides match TRBD2. The germline gives CDR1 MDHEN, CDR2 SYDVKM. Trimming took 7 bases from V and 2 from J; bases not matched to a gene: 11. The CDR3 consists of 16 residues. The CDR3 protein is CASIPTGTSDTYEQYF. The CDR3 DNA reads as TGTGCCAGCATCCCGACCGGGACTAGCGATACCTACGAGCAGTACTTC.

The genes are TRBV6-8 and TRBJ1-4, with TRBD1 matching over 9 bases. This CDR3 has 14 amino acids. Germline lookup yields CDR1 MNHGY and CDR2 SAAAGT. V dropped 2 bases and J dropped 6; count of bases not matched to a gene: 1. This CDR3 reads CASSYRTGDEKLFF. CDR3 bases: TGTGCCAGCAGTTACCGGACAGGGGATGAAAAACTGTTTTTT.

This clone turned up a few times. This chain joins TRBV28 and TRBJ1-4; D gene unclear. CDR1 MDHEN and CDR2 SYDVKM come from the germline V gene. V was trimmed by 5 bases and J by 4 bases, leaving 11 bases between them. The CDR3 runs to 14 residues. This chain's CDR3 is CASSIPGYNEKLFF. The CDR3, as DNA: TGTGCCAGCAGTATCCCGGGATATAATGAAAAACTGTTTTTT.

The chain uses TRBV28 and TRBJ2-5, with D perhaps TRBD1 (5 bases). CDR3 length equals 12 residues. Germline CDR1 reads MDHEN; CDR2 reads SYDVKM. V was pared by 10 bases and J by 4 bases, with 13 bases between. CDR3 DNA: TGTGCCACGATAGGGGTAGGAGAGACCCAGTACTTC. Protein product: CATIGVGETQYF.

Judged by abundance, this clone is medium-sized. The chain links TRBV11-3 to TRBJ1-1; TRBD1 aligns across 8 bases. V was pared by 3 bases and J by 11 bases, with 14 bases of the junction left unmatched. CDR3 size: 15 residues. Germline assignment: CDR1 SGHNT and CDR2 YENEEA. CDR3 protein: CASSLSGGGPSKAFF. DNA of the CDR3: TGTGCCAGCAGCTTGTCAGGGGGCGGGCCGAGTAAGGCTTTCTTT.

This clone was seen only a few times. This sequence joins TRBV6-8 and TRBJ1-5; possibly TRBD1 for D (5 bases). Germline lookup yields CDR1 MNHGY and CDR2 SAAAGT. Trimming took 4 bases from V and 6 from J, leaving 16 bases between them. The CDR3 runs 15 residues. CDR3: CASSSQGGSGQPQHF. CDR3 DNA sequence: TGTGCCAGCAGTTCCCAGGGAGGGTCAGGTCAGCCCCAGCATTTT.

The table lists this clone with a few counts. This rearrangement joins TRBV28 to TRBJ2-2; TRBD1 might be the D (6 bases). Germline V CDR1 and CDR2: MDHEN, SYDVKM. V was pared by 6 bases and J by 4 bases, with 18 bases between. This CDR3 contains 16 residues. Here the CDR3 DNA reads TGTGCCAGCAGACCAATACGTAACAGGGTCACCGGGGAGCTGTTTTTT. It specifies CASRPIRNRVTGELFF.

The CDR3 DNA is TGCGCCAGCAGCCAAGTTGTGCTAGCAACCGAGCAGTACTTC. Amino acid sequence: CASSQVVLATEQYF. This chain joins TRBV4-1 and TRBJ2-7, with D possibly TRBD2 on 5 matching bases. Germline CDR1 reads MGHRA; CDR2 reads YSYEKL. CDR3 length: 14 residues. The V end lost 1 base, the J end lost 6 bases, and 13 bases lay between the germline ends.

This clone was counted only a few times. The rearrangement joins TRBV11-3 to TRBJ1-2; D is perhaps TRBD1 (5 bases). Trimming shortened V by 4 bases and J by 0 bases, and 12 bases separated the two germline ends. The CDR3 has 15 residues. Germline CDR1 reads SGHNT; CDR2 reads YENEEA. The CDR3 region has the DNA TGTGCCAGCAGCTGGGGGAGTCAAGCTAACTATGGCTACACCTTC. This encodes CASSWGSQANYGYTF.

This clone is labeled medium-sized. The rearrangement joins TRBV11-3 to TRBJ2-4, with 9 positions matching TRBD1. The CDR3 loop spans 16 amino acids. Germline trimming cut 0 bases from V and 1 base from J; bases unmatched to any gene: 1. Germline V gene lookup returns CDR1 SGHNT and CDR2 YENEEA. CDR3 protein: CASSLEGQGAKNIQYF. The DNA for the CDR3 is TGTGCCAGCAGCTTAGAGGGACAGGGCGCCAAAAACATTCAGTACTTC.

This sequence joins TRBV14 and TRBJ2-4; TRBD1 matches at 9 bases. V dropped 0 bases and J dropped 1; count of bases not matched to a gene: 10. The CDR3 sequence is 19 residues long. Germline V gene sequence: CDR1 SGHDN, CDR2 FVKESK. DNA for the CDR3: TGTGCCAGCAGCCAAGAAAACCCGGGACAGGGCTTTGCCAAAAACATTCAGTACTTC. Amino acid sequence: CASSQENPGQGFAKNIQYF.

The CDR3 reads CAWSVRSYEKLFF. The DNA of the CDR3 is TGTGCCTGGAGTGTACGGAGCTATGAAAAACTGTTTTTT. The chain joins TRBV30 to TRBJ1-4; no clear D gene. Trimming removed 0 bases at V and 6 bases at J, with 8 bases between. The CDR3 loop spans 13 amino acids. The germline gives CDR1 GTSNPN, CDR2 SVGIG (reference sequence). The variable domain in full, completed from reference TRBV30 and TRBJ1-4, reads SQTIHQWPATLVQPVGSPLSLECTVEGTSNPNLYWYRQAAGRGLQLLFYSVGIGQISSEVPQNLSASRPQDRQFILSSKKLLLSDSGFYLCAWSVRSYEKLFFGSGTQLSVL.

This chain joins TRBV5-1 and TRBJ2-2; TRBD1 matches 7 bases. This CDR3 spans 14 amino acids. Germline V CDR1 and CDR2: SGHRS, YFSETQ. Germline trimming cut 2 bases from V and 5 bases from J; bases unmatched to any gene: 3. Here the CDR3 DNA reads TGCGCCAGCAGCTTTCTACAGGGGACCGGGGAGCTGTTTTTT. Translated: CASSFLQGTGELFF.

J is TRBJ1-1 and V is TRBV28; D is unclear. V lost 6 bases and J lost 2, with 13 bases in between. The germline gives CDR1 MDHEN, CDR2 SYDVKM. The CDR3 has 14 residues. CDR3 coding DNA: TGTGCCAGCAGGATGGGCGGTACTAACACTGAAGCTTTCTTT. Its translation is CASRMGGTNTEAFF.